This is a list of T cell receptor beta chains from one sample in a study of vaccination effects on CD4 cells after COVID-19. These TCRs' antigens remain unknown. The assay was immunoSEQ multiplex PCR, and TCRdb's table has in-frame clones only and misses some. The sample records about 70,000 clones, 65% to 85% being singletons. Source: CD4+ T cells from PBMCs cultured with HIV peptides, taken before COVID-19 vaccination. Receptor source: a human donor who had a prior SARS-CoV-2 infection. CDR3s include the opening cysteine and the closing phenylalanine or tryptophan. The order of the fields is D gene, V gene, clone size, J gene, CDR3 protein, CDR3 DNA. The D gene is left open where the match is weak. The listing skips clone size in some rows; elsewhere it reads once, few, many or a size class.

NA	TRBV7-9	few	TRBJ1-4	CASARVEKEEKLFF	TGTGCCAGCGCCCGTGTTGAGAAGGAAGAAAAACTGTTTTTT
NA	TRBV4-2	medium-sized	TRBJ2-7	CASSQEPTGSFREQYF	TGTGCCAGCAGCCAAGAACCCACAGGGTCCTTTCGCGAGCAGTACTTC
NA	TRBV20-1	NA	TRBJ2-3	CSASSSSRTDTQYF	TGCAGTGCTAGTTCATCGAGTAGAACAGATACGCAGTATTTT
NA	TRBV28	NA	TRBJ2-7	CASSGHTTLQGEQYF	TGTGCCAGCAGTGGACACACAACGCTGCAAGGGGAGCAGTACTTC
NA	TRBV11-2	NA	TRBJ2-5	CASSPWAQETQYF	TGTGCCAGCAGCCCATGGGCGCAAGAGACCCAGTACTTC
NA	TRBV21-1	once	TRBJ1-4	CALKQNPRDRGQWVISGEKLFF	TGTGCCCTCAAGCAGAATCCCCGGGACAGGGGGCAATGGGTTATTAGCGGTGAAAAACTGTTTTTT
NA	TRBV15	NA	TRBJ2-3	CATSRDLFHGSTDTQYF	TGTGCCACCAGCAGAGATCTATTCCATGGAAGCACAGATACGCAGTATTTT
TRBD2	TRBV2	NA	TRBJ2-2	CASSGPAGDTGELFF	TGTGCCAGCAGTGGTCCAGCGGGGGACACCGGGGAGCTGTTTTTT
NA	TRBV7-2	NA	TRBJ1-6	CASSLVAGYNSPLHF	TGTGCCAGCAGCTTAGTTGCAGGGTATAATTCACCCCTCCACTTT
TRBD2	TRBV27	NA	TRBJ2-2	CASSATGLAENTGELFF	TGTGCCAGCAGTGCGACGGGACTAGCAGAGAACACCGGGGAGCTGTTTTTT
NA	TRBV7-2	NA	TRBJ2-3	CASSLLGSDTQYF	TGTGCCAGCAGCTTATTAGGGTCAGATACGCAGTATTTT
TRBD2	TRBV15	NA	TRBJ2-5	CATSTLAGGAETQYF	TGTGCCACCAGCACTCTAGCGGGGGGGGCGGAGACCCAGTACTTC
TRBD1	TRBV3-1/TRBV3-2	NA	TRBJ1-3	CASSQYRGIDSGNTIYF	TGTGCCAGCAGCCAGTACAGGGGTATCGACTCTGGAAACACCATATATTTT
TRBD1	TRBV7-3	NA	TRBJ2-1	CASSLLGQGNEQFF	TGTGCCAGCAGCTTGCTAGGACAGGGAAATGAGCAGTTCTTC
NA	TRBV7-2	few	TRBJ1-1	CASSFDSNTEAFF	TGTGCCAGCAGCTTCGACTCGAACACTGAAGCTTTCTTT
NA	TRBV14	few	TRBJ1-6	CASSPPGLFNSPLHF	TGTGCCAGCAGCCCACCCGGACTTTTCAATTCACCCCTCCACTTT
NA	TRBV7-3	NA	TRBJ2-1	CASSLTGARAAYNEQFF	TGTGCCAGCAGCTTAACCGGGGCCAGGGCAGCCTACAATGAGCAGTTCTTC
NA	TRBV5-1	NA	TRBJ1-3	CASSSGQGNTIYF	TGCGCCAGCAGCTCCGGACAGGGAAACACCATATATTTT
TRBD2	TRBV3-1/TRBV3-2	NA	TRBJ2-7	CASSVAGRPVWNEQYF	TGTGCCAGCAGCGTAGCCGGGAGGCCCGTTTGGAACGAGCAGTACTTC
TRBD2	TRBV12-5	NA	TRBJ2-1	CASGRKGLAGGLNEQFF	TGTGCTAGTGGCCGGAAGGGACTAGCGGGGGGGCTTAATGAGCAGTTCTTC
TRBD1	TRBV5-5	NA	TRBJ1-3	CASSLWGQGTGNTIYF	TGTGCCAGCAGCTTGTGGGGACAGGGAACTGGAAACACCATATATTTT
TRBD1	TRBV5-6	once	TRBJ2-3	CASSRGPSSRGYF	TGTGCCAGCAGCAGGGGGCCTAGCAGCCGAGGGTATTTT
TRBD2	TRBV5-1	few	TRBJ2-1	CASSSQAGSSYNEQFF	TGCGCCAGCAGCTCCCAAGCGGGAAGTTCCTACAATGAGCAGTTCTTC
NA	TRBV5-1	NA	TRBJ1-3	CASSLVSGGSGNTIYF	TGCGCCAGCAGCTTGGTCTCGGGGGGTTCTGGAAACACCATATATTTT
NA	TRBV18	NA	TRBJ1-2	CASSDRGYKGYTF	TGTGCCAGCTCTGACCGGGGGTATAAAGGCTACACCTTC
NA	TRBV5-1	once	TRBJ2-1	CASSFLVGLSSSNEQFF	TGCGCCAGCAGCTTTCTTGTCGGTCTCTCGTCCTCCAATGAGCAGTTCTTC
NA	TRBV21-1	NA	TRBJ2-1	CASSKVKKGVFVNEQFF	TGTGCCAGCAGCAAAGTAAAGAAGGGCGTCTTTGTAAATGAGCAGTTCTTC
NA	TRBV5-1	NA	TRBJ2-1	CASSLVGAGVNEQFF	TGCGCCAGCAGCTTGGTGGGGGCAGGGGTAAATGAGCAGTTCTTC
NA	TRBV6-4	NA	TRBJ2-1	CASSYLGVPPNEQFF	TGTGCCAGCAGCTACCTAGGGGTGCCCCCCAATGAGCAGTTCTTC
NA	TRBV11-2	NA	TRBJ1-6	CASSLAPGDNSPLHF	TGTGCCAGCAGCTTAGCGCCAGGGGACAATTCACCCCTCCACTTT
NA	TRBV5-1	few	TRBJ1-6	CASSPWTVNSPLHF	TGCGCCAGCAGCCCATGGACAGTTAATTCACCCCTCCACTTT
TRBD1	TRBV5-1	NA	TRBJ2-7	CASSPLQGNYEQYF	TGCGCCAGCAGCCCGTTACAGGGGAACTACGAGCAGTACTTC
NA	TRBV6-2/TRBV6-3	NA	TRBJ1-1	CASSSPRGGNTEAFF	TGTGCCAGCAGTTCCCCCCGGGGAGGGAACACTGAAGCTTTCTTT
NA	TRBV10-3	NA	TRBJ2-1	CAIMRPAGNEQFF	TGTGCCATCATGCGGCCAGCCGGTAATGAGCAGTTCTTC
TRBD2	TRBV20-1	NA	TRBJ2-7	CSASPGLAGGPIEQYF	TGCAGTGCTAGTCCGGGACTAGCGGGAGGTCCCATCGAGCAGTACTTC
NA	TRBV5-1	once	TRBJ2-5	CASSFGAQETQYF	TGCGCCAGCAGCTTCGGGGCACAAGAGACCCAGTACTTC
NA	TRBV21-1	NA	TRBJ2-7	CASSPRTGGDFYEQYF	TGTGCCAGCAGCCCACGGACAGGGGGCGACTTCTACGAGCAGTACTTC
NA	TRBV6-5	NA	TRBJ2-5	CASSYYRGETQYF	TGTGCCAGCAGTTACTACCGGGGAGAGACCCAGTACTTC
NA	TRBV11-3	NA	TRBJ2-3	CASSLERDTQYF	TGTGCCAGCAGCTTAGAAAGAGATACGCAGTATTTT
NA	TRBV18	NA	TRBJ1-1	CASSPLGRADNTEAFF	TGTGCCAGCTCACCACTCGGCAGGGCTGATAACACTGAAGCTTTCTTT
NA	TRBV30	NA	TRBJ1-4	CAWRPGIQPSEKLFF	TGTGCCTGGAGACCTGGGATTCAACCTAGTGAAAAACTGTTTTTT
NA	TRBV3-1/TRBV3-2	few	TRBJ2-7	CASSHSGSSYEQYF	TGTGCCAGCAGCCATAGCGGAAGCTCCTACGAGCAGTACTTC
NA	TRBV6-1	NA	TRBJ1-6	CASSEQSSYNSPLHF	TGTGCCAGCAGTGAACAGTCGTCCTATAATTCACCCCTCCACTTT
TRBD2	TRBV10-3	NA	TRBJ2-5	CAISDGLAGAETQYF	TGTGCCATCAGTGATGGGCTAGCGGGAGCAGAGACCCAGTACTTC
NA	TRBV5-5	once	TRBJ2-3	CASSPDYSRTDTQYF	TGTGCCAGCAGCCCTGATTATAGCCGGACAGATACGCAGTATTTT